This T cell receptor (beta chain) was captured by sequencing in a study of T-cell memory formation after mild COVID-19. A word on this clonotype: The antigen is undetermined.

The CDR3 consists of 14 residues. J was trimmed by 8 bases and V by 6 bases; bases with no gene match: 6. The germline V gene encodes CDR1 ENHRY and CDR2 SYGVKD. From the 5' RACE reads, TCRdb called clonotypes with MiXCR, one entry per CDR3 protein. The sample shows 250,000 to 300,000 distinct CDR3 sequences, 15% to 20% of them seen only once. Study observations and caveats: Whereas later expanders leaned CD4+, clones contracting day 15 to 85 showed a balanced CD4/CD8 makeup. Clones which contracted sat mainly in CM and EM if CD4+, and in EMRA if CD8+.

The chain employs TRBV10-3 and TRBJ2-1; TRBD1 matches 11 bases. The receptor's source is a man younger than 30 who had mild COVID-19 (a few samples of this study predate the infection). Cell type and time point are not known. Sequenced material: PBMCs or a T cell subset sorted from them (not recorded which). The CDR3: CAISAGQGAYEQFF. In DNA form, the CDR3 reads TGTGCCATCAGCGCCGGACAGGGGGCCTATGAGCAGTTCTTC.